This T cell receptor beta chain was identified in a study of blood T cells in healthy people across ages (dated by TCRdb to the mid-2010s). Background on the whole study: Template switching captured roughly one uniquely barcoded TCR beta cDNA molecule per two T cells in model experiments. To avoid experimental bias, donors of different ages were randomly spread across the sequencing lanes. Donors were grouped into four age groups: young (average 16 years), middle-aged (under 40), aged (approximately 58) and long-lived (approximately 82). Using deep sequencing normalized with unique cDNA molecular identifiers, the study measured how TCR beta repertoire diversity changes with age. Two additional independent replicas of 1 million unique cDNA reads from the same blood draw were analyzed for two donors (one aged 18 to 29 and one aged 80 or older).

Germline trimming: 4 bases from V, 0 bases from J; junction bases outside gene matches: 7. CDR1 is given as SGHRS and CDR2 as YFSETQ, both from the germline V gene. From the cysteine up to the phenylalanine, the CDR3 has a length of 15 residues. The kept DNA is CDR3 alone, 45 bases in frame from the first base. This clonotype was observed a handful of times. Its antigen is still unknown. Qualities for individual bases were not recorded, and no much larger clone is one base off. The receptor library was made with 5' RACE. Instrument used: Illumina HiSeq 2500. A second 7 to 11 cycle PCR used a sample-barcoded 5' primer and a J-beta primer mix. A template-switch 5' adaptor carrying 12 random nucleotides introduced a unique molecular identifier onto each TCR beta cDNA molecule. At least 3 million CDR3-containing paired-end reads were obtained from each sample. First-strand cDNA was synthesized from all RNA with the Mint cDNA synthesis kit, primed by a TRBC-specific oligonucleotide. Following uracil-DNA glycosylase treatment, all cDNA underwent a first 18-cycle PCR with the universal primers M1SS and BC2_uni_R. The original methods were these. For normalization, 1 million high-quality reads were randomly selected from each sample, with every read carrying a distinct molecular identifier. Instead of being binned into consensus sequences, reads that shared molecular identifiers were thrown out. MiTCR, run with a Q25 quality threshold and the strictest error-elimination algorithm, handled CDR3 identification, clonotype clustering and error correction. A nonparametric unseen species model with Euler transformation was used to estimate a lower bound on total TCR beta diversity. Clones were called with MiXCR by TCRdb after fastp trimmed the public reads at Q25, and only in-frame beta chains were retained. Rows matching on CDR3 protein sequence are summarized as one entry with the most common DNA and genes. The V and J calls and clone size are TCRdb's, not the authors'. The sample table contains 1.5 million to 1.8 million distinct CDR3 sequences; only one count was recorded for 35% to 45% of them. The ten largest clones take up 4% of the sample.

Systemically healthy Caucasian individuals from Russia, approximately 39 in total and aged roughly 6 to 100 years, were included as donors. Approximately 9.3 milliliters of peripheral blood were drawn from each donor into EDTA-treated Vacutainer tubes. Ficoll-Paque density-gradient centrifugation was used to isolate PBMCs, with at least 6 million obtained per sample. Total RNA, at least 6 micrograms per sample, was extracted from PBMCs with Trizol reagent. For every donor, flow cytometry on a PBMC aliquot measured the percentage of naive CD45RAhigh/CD27high T cells. General study outcomes and caveats: Observed TCR beta diversity correlated strongly with the percentage of naive T cells measured by flow cytometry. Compared with the aged group, the long-lived group had more naive CD4+ T cells, fewer expanded clones and increased TCR diversity, a pattern suggesting age selection. As age increased, observed TCR beta diversity per million T cells dropped in a roughly linear way, and a significant reduction was already evident by age approximately 40. Bulk unsorted PBMC profiling prevented conclusive comparison of naive and antigen-experienced compartments. Estimates of total diversity from one million sequenced T cells were regarded as lower bounds and underestimates. Because the CMV infection status of the donors was unknown, age-related changes in expanded clonotypes may potentially have been confounded.

Specimen: blood. The chain couples TRBV5-1 to TRBJ2-7, with 7 bases in between that match TRBD1. The origin of this receptor is a young woman in good health. DNA sequence: TGCGCCAGCAGCACGGGGACAGTACCCTCCTACGAGCAGTACTTC. Translation gives CASSTGTVPSYEQYF.